The 13 T cell receptor beta chains reported below all come from one sample, sequenced in a study of cytomegalovirus exposure and HLA in healthy donors. In the PCR, 60 Vbeta and 13 Jbeta primers were used. Data came from immunoSEQ multiplex PCR; TCRdb stores just in-frame clones and leaves some out. The table has some 120,000 clones, roughly 70% seen once. Sequenced material: PBMCs. These receptor sequences come from a woman aged 40 to 50 in good health and CMV-seropositive.

The chain recombines TRBV6-6 with TRBJ1-4; 7 bases line up with TRBD1. The junction had 8 bases not matched to a gene; V was cut back by 10 bases and J by 3 bases. This CDR3 has 14 amino acids. Looked up from germline, CDR1 is MNHNY and CDR2 is SVGAGI (reference sequence). The CDR3 sequence: CATPPGTANEKLFF. CDR3 in DNA: TGTGCCACTCCCCCCGGGACAGCTAATGAAAAACTGTTTTTT.

With respect to this clone: This sample includes further DNA sequences coding for the same CDR3. This chain uses TRBV5-6 with TRBJ1-1; D may be TRBD1 (5 bases). Germline lookup yields CDR1 SGHDT and CDR2 YYEEEE. This CDR3 is 12 amino acids long. Between the trimmed V and J ends, which lost 1 base and 5 bases, there was a span of 6 bases. CDR3 coding DNA: TGTGCCAGCAGCTTGAGGGGAACTGAAGCTTTCTTT. Its translation is CASSLRGTEAFF.

This clone was detected only once. The chain joins TRBV7-3 to TRBJ2-2; TRBD1 agrees at 7 bases. The V and J ends lost 5 bases and 4 bases, in that order; junction bases with no gene match: 4. The CDR3 contains 14 residues. Germline V gene sequence: CDR1 SGHTA, CDR2 FQGTGA. In DNA form, the CDR3 reads TGTGCCAGCAGCCCTCAGGGGGTCACCGGGGAGCTGTTTTTT. Its translation is CASSPQGVTGELFF.

This clone was counted once. The V and J genes are TRBV28 and TRBJ2-3; TRBD2 is a possible D gene (7 bases). V was shortened by 2 bases and J by 7 bases, with 13 bases between the two germline ends. CDR3 length: 14 amino acids. Germline loops: CDR1 MDHEN, CDR2 SYDVKM. Here the CDR3 DNA reads TGTGCCAGCAGTTTAGGAGGGGGAGGGAATACGCAGTATTTT. Protein product: CASSLGGGGNTQYF.

The gene calls are TRBV7-2 and TRBJ2-1; TRBD1 agrees at 7 bases. The trim removed 1 base at V and 6 bases at J, leaving 6 bases unmatched. The CDR3 runs to 15 residues. CDR1 and CDR2 (germline): SGHTA, FQGNSA. The CDR3 nucleotides read TGTGCCAGCAGCTTAGACCAGTCAGGGGGCAATGAGCAGTTCTTC. Protein product: CASSLDQSGGNEQFF.

A word on this clone: At one boundary the junction diverges from the germline segment, which might be a read error. The rearrangement uses TRBV19 and TRBJ1-2; D call uncertain. Per the germline V gene, CDR1 is LNHDA and CDR2 is SQIVND (reference sequence). The CDR3 spans 12 residues. The CDR3 spells CASSRGNSGYTF. DNA for the CDR3: TGTGCCAGTAGTAGAGGGAACTCTGGCTACACCTTC.

This clone was detected only a few times. The chain recombines TRBV5-6 with TRBJ1-1, with 9 bases identical to TRBD1. Per the germline V gene, CDR1 is SGHDT and CDR2 is YYEEEE. The V segment lost 3 bases and the J segment 5 bases; nucleotides outside the gene matches: 8. The CDR3 sequence is 15 residues long. The CDR3 DNA reads TGTGCCAGCAGCTGGAAACAGGGGGCGCGGACTGAAGCTTTCTTT. Translation: CASSWKQGARTEAFF.

The J gene is TRBJ1-1, the V gene TRBV7-8; D is perhaps TRBD1 (5 bases). Trimming took 2 bases from V and 6 from J, leaving 28 bases between them. Germline CDR1 reads SGHVS; CDR2 reads FQNEAQ. This CDR3 is 19 amino acids long. CDR3 residues: CASSLRGGRAGRGAAEAFF. Here the CDR3 DNA reads TGTGCCAGCAGCTTACGGGGGGGACGGGCTGGTCGCGGAGCCGCTGAAGCTTTCTTT.

This clone came up a few times. The chain links TRBV5-5 to TRBJ2-6, with D possibly TRBD2 on 5 matching bases. The germline V gene has CDR1 SGHKS and CDR2 YYEKEE (reference sequence). V dropped 4 bases and J dropped 0 bases, with 17 bases sitting between them. The CDR3 totals 18 residues. CDR3 sequence (DNA): TGTGCCAGCAGCCAAGACTCAGGAGGCTACTCTGGGGCCAACGTCCTGACTTTC. This translates into CASSQDSGGYSGANVLTF.

The count of this clone is one. The V and J genes are TRBV19 and TRBJ1-1; 7 nucleotides match TRBD1. Germline CDR1 is LNHDA and CDR2 is SQIVND (reference sequence). V was clipped by 9 bases and J by 3 bases; unmatched bases: 13. The CDR3 loop spans 15 amino acids. The CDR3: CASTLRRTGDTEAFF. DNA of the CDR3: TGTGCCAGCACGCTAAGGCGCACAGGGGACACTGAAGCTTTCTTT.

This clone showed up just once. The chain employs TRBV30 and TRBJ1-2, with D tentatively TRBD1 (5 bases). Germline CDR1 is GTSNPN and CDR2 is SVGIG (reference sequence). V was pared by 5 bases and J by 4 bases, with 8 bases between. The CDR3 runs to 11 residues. CDR3 amino acids: CAWDGGYGYTF. CDR3 DNA sequence: TGTGCCTGGGACGGGGGCTATGGCTACACCTTC.

This clone has a handful of counts. The chain combines TRBV19 with TRBJ2-3, with a tentative D call TRBD2 (7 bases). V was trimmed by 3 bases and J by 0 bases, leaving 10 bases between them. CDR3 length: 15 residues. Looked up from germline, CDR1 is LNHDA and CDR2 is SQIVND (reference sequence). CDR3 sequence reads: CASSIGGGSTDTQYF. CDR3 DNA sequence: TGTGCCAGTAGTATCGGCGGGGGCAGCACAGATACGCAGTATTTT. Full variable domain (rest looked up from reference TRBV19 and TRBJ2-3): DGGITQSPKYLFRKEGQNVTLSCEQNLNHDAMYWYRQDPGQGLRLIYYSQIVNDFQKGDIAEGYSVSREKKESFPLTVTSAQKNPTAFYLCASSIGGGSTDTQYFGPGTRLTVL.

The rearrangement joins TRBV6-5 to TRBJ1-1; D unresolved. CDR1 and CDR2 from the germline V gene are MNHEY and SVGAGI. The CDR3 is 11 amino acids. Trimming took 7 bases from V and 8 from J, leaving 11 bases between them. CDR3: CASTHSREAFF. CDR3 DNA sequence: TGTGCCAGCACCCACAGCCGAGAAGCTTTCTTT.